Described below is a single T cell receptor (beta chain) sequence and its context. The CDR3 sequence is 14 residues long. Unmatched junction bases numbered 7, after V lost 6 bases and J lost 6 bases. From germline, CDR1 is MDHEN and CDR2 SYDVKM. The entry originates in a study of blood T cell repertoires in COVID-19. Background on the study: The United States, Italy and Spain provided the acute and convalescent COVID-19 samples. The cDNA or gDNA used as material had been derived from T cells, B-cell-depleted T cells, or PBMCs.

As processed by the authors: Amplified reference gene primers provided the basis for estimating nucleated cell counts. This table comes from immunoSEQ multiplex PCR, and its TCRdb copy is limited to in-frame clones, with some not included. The D gene and trimming were derived from the DNA, and the V and J assignments and clone size from that table. The sample carries over 75,000 clones, 65% to 85% recorded once. Sequencing was carried out using peripheral blood. This TCR came from a man aged 70 or older with acute or convalescent COVID-19. The chain uses TRBV28 and TRBJ2-4; 8 bases match TRBD2. The CDR3 DNA reads as TGTGCCAGCAGCCCGGGGGGGAGGAGAAACATTCAGTACTTC. It encodes CASSPGGRRNIQYF.